The 21 T cell receptor beta chains listed next were all sequenced from one sample in a study of blood T cells in healthy people across ages. A J-beta primer mix and a sample-barcoded 5' primer were used in a second PCR of roughly 6 to 11 cycles. One entry per CDR3 protein results from TCRdb running MiXCR on the 5' RACE reads. The data show around 1,000,000 distinct CDR3 sequences, almost 25% seen once. These same records also appear under a second study, on T cells of mothers and their children.

Sequenced sample: blood. The receptors were gathered from a girl between 2 and 10 years old in good health.

The genes are TRBV7-2 and TRBJ2-6; no clear D. The CDR3 contains 17 residues. The V end was cut by 1 base, the J end by 0 bases, with 10 bases between. CDR1 SGHTA and CDR2 FQGNSA come from the germline V gene. For the CDR3, the DNA is TGTGCCAGCAGCTTAGTGAGTATAGCCTCTGGGGCCAACGTCCTGACTTTC. Translated, it gives CASSLVSIASGANVLTF.

CDR3 region: CASLGEGYEQYF. CDR3 sequence (DNA): TGTGCCAGCCTTGGGGAAGGATACGAGCAGTACTTC. J is TRBJ2-7 and V is TRBV2; D is ambiguous. Germline-derived CDR1 and CDR2 are SNHLY and FYNNEI. V lost 8 bases, J lost 4 bases, and 12 bases lay in between. The CDR3 has 12 residues. Based on the CDR3 plus reference TRBV2 and TRBJ2-7, the full variable domain is EPEVTQTPSHQVTQMGQEVILRCVPISNHLYFYWYRQILGQKVEFLVSFYNNEISEKSEIFDDQFSVERPDGSNFTLKIRSTKLEDSAMYFCASLGEGYEQYFGPGTRLTVT.

There are a few counts of this clonotype. The rearrangement joins TRBV11-1 to TRBJ2-3; possible D gene TRBD2, 5 bases. V was clipped by 10 bases and J by 0 bases, with 35 bases between them. Germline V gene sequence: CDR1 SGHAT, CDR2 FQDESV (reference sequence). CDR3 length: 21 residues. The CDR3 DNA sequence: TGTGCCACCTCAGAACCAAATCTGATAGGTAAACTAGTTGGTAGCACAGATACGCAGTATTTT. It specifies CATSEPNLIGKLVGSTDTQYF.

This chain joins TRBV14 and TRBJ2-7, with D possibly TRBD2 on 5 matching bases. The CDR3 consists of 13 residues. Germline loops: CDR1 SGHDN, CDR2 FVKESK. Trimming shortened V by 2 bases and J by 6 bases, and 11 bases separated the two germline ends. CDR3 nucleotide sequence: TGTGCCAGCAGCCAATTCGGGGTGCGCGAGCAGTACTTC. Protein product: CASSQFGVREQYF.

V and J are TRBV5-1 and TRBJ1-1; TRBD1 agrees at 7 bases. Germline V lookup: CDR1 SGHRS, CDR2 YFSETQ. CDR3 length: 15 residues. The junction had 6 bases not matched to a gene; V was cut back by 4 bases and J by 0 bases. CDR3 sequence reads: CASSELTGMNTEAFF. The CDR3 coding sequence is TGCGCCAGCAGCGAGCTGACAGGGATGAACACTGAAGCTTTCTTT.

This clonotype showed up just a few times. The rearrangement uses TRBV5-1 and TRBJ1-2; 9 bases map to TRBD1. Germline CDR1 reads SGHRS; CDR2 reads YFSETQ. Trimming cost V 1 base and J 2 bases; bases outside gene matches: 9. The length of the CDR3 is 17 residues. The CDR3 DNA is TGCGCCAGCAGCTTGATTTACAGGGGGCGAATCAACTATGGCTACACCTTC. Translated: CASSLIYRGRINYGYTF.

The chain links TRBV25-1 to TRBJ1-5, with D tentatively TRBD1 (6 bases). The CDR3 covers 12 residues. The germline V gene encodes CDR1 MGHDK and CDR2 SYGVNS. V lost 6 bases to trimming and J lost 5 bases, with 8 bases between them. The CDR3 protein is CASSGGYQPQHF. DNA of the CDR3: TGTGCCAGCAGCGGGGGCTATCAGCCCCAGCATTTT.

This clonotype has a single count. The chain joins TRBV6-2 or TRBV6-3 to TRBJ1-5, with a weak D call TRBD1 (5 bases). V shed 8 bases and J shed 7 bases, with 12 bases lying between them. Germline values: CDR1 MNHEY, CDR2 SVGEGT. The CDR3 sequence is 12 residues long. CDR3 in amino acids: CASGEWGQPQHF. CDR3 nucleotides: TGTGCCAGCGGCGAATGGGGGCAGCCCCAGCATTTT.

The rearrangement joins TRBV7-2 to TRBJ2-5, with D possibly matching TRBD2 (5 bases). CDR3 length equals 15 residues. Germline V lookup: CDR1 SGHTA, CDR2 FQGNSA. V lost 5 bases, J lost 3 bases, and 16 bases lay in between. CDR3 residues: CASSPTAEEKETQYF. In DNA form, the CDR3 reads TGTGCCAGCAGCCCTACCGCGGAGGAGAAAGAGACCCAGTACTTC.

CDR3 sequence (DNA): TGCGCCAGCAGAAACGGACAGGGCGCCTACAATGAGCAGTTCTTC. It specifies CASRNGQGAYNEQFF. V is TRBV5-1 and J is TRBJ2-1; 8 bases are shared with TRBD1. Germline lookup yields CDR1 SGHRS and CDR2 YFSETQ. V lost 5 bases to trimming and J lost 2 bases; unmatched junction nucleotides: 6. This CDR3 region has 15 residues.

The J gene is TRBJ2-5, the V gene TRBV29-1; 9 nucleotides match TRBD1. The DNA end is more similar to TRBJ2-1, so the J call may be wrong. Germline assignment: CDR1 SQVTM and CDR2 ANQGSEA. This CDR3 comprises 15 residues. CDR3 DNA sequence: TGCAGCGTTGAATTGTCAGGGACAGGGATTAATGAGCAGTTCTTC. It encodes CSVELSGTGINEQFF.

The genes are TRBV12-3 or TRBV12-4 and TRBJ2-5, with 8 bases fitting TRBD2. The J call could be wrong; TRBJ2-7 is a better fit for the DNA end. This CDR3 has 14 amino acids. The CDR3 DNA follows: TGTGCCAGCAGCCGACTCGGGGGGGTCAACGAGCAGTACTTC. This translates into CASSRLGGVNEQYF.

The chain employs TRBV7-8 and TRBJ2-7, with D perhaps matching TRBD2 (5 bases). Germline V CDR1 and CDR2: SGHVS, FQNEAQ. Trimming removed 5 bases at V and 4 bases at J, with 12 bases between. The CDR3 is 13 amino acids. The CDR3 bases are TGTGCCAGCAGCCCCTGGACTGAATACGAGCAGTACTTC. It specifies CASSPWTEYEQYF.

The table lists this clonotype with a few counts. In DNA form, the CDR3 reads TGTGCCAGCAGCTTAGTAGGGGGGAATCTAGAGCAGTTCTTC. The encoded protein is CASSLVGGNLEQFF. The V call is TRBV11-2, the J call TRBJ2-1; D may correspond to TRBD1 or TRBD2 (6 bases each). Deletions cut 1 base from V and 10 bases from J, with 14 bases between. CDR3 length: 14 residues. CDR1 and CDR2 from the germline V gene are SGHAT and FQNNGV.

V and J are TRBV27 and TRBJ1-1; 9 bases agree with TRBD1. CDR3 length: 17 amino acids. With V trimmed by 8 bases and J by 0 bases, 13 bases remained unmatched. CDR1 is MNHEY and CDR2 is SMNVEV in the germline V gene (reference sequence). CDR3 sequence (DNA): TGTGCCAGCGGTACAGGGACAGGGCGGGACTTGAACACTGAAGCTTTCTTT. Its protein is CASGTGTGRDLNTEAFF.

In this sample, this clonotype turned up a few times. This CDR3 reads CASGLVVFSGTAIEGTHGYTF. The CDR3 DNA reads TGTGCTAGTGGTTTGGTAGTATTTAGCGGCACAGCCATTGAGGGGACCCATGGCTACACCTTC. The chain recombines TRBV12-5 with TRBJ1-2, with a possible D match to TRBD1 (5 bases). The CDR3 contains 21 residues. Trimming cost V 0 bases and J 6 bases, with 32 bases left between them. CDR1 is LGHNT, CDR2 FRNRAP, per germline.

In its sample, this clonotype was seen a few times. The rearrangement links TRBV5-8 to TRBJ1-4; D is possibly TRBD1 (6 bases). The germline V gene encodes CDR1 SGHTS and CDR2 YDEGEE. This CDR3 has 14 residues. V gave up 0 bases and J gave up 5 bases, with 8 bases separating them. The CDR3 region has the DNA TGTGCCAGCAGCTTGGTAGGGACAAATGAAAAACTGTTTTTT. Translation gives CASSLVGTNEKLFF.

The chain combines TRBV20-1 with TRBJ1-5; no definite D call. V was clipped by 7 bases and J by 0 bases, with 10 bases between them. CDR1 and CDR2 from the germline V gene are DFQATT and SNEGSKA (reference sequence). The CDR3 has 13 amino acids. CDR3 nucleotides: TGCAGTGTAGCGGCAATTAGCAATCAGCCCCAGCATTTT. Translated: CSVAAISNQPQHF.

There are a few counts of this clonotype. The V call is TRBV29-1, the J call TRBJ1-1; D is perhaps TRBD1 (5 bases). The CDR3 covers 15 residues. Germline lookup yields CDR1 SQVTM and CDR2 ANQGSEA. V lost 5 bases, J lost 7 bases, and 23 bases lay in between. The CDR3 DNA sequence: TGCAGCGTTACGTTTTTATTACAGGACGAGAGTGAAGCTTTCTTT. Translation gives CSVTFLLQDESEAFF.

This chain connects TRBV6-6 to TRBJ2-5; the D gene is possibly TRBD1 (5 bases). V was trimmed by 2 bases and J by 5 bases, leaving 12 bases between them. Germline lookup yields CDR1 MNHNY and CDR2 SVGAGI (reference sequence). This CDR3 region has 14 residues. CDR3 protein: CASSYPGPEETQYF. CDR3 in DNA: TGTGCCAGCAGTTACCCAGGGCCTGAGGAGACCCAGTACTTC.

The chain links TRBV5-1 to TRBJ2-1; 9 bases fit TRBD1. In germline, CDR1 is SGHRS, CDR2 YFSETQ. With V trimmed by 3 bases and J by 5 bases, 6 bases remained unmatched. The CDR3 runs 15 residues. The CDR3 protein is CASSSNRGPNNEQFF. CDR3 nucleotides: TGCGCCAGCAGCTCCAACAGGGGGCCAAACAATGAGCAGTTCTTC. The full variable domain, with the rest looked up from reference TRBV5-1 and TRBJ2-1, is KAGVTQTPRYLIKTRGQQVTLSCSPISGHRSVSWYQQTPGQGLQFLFEYFSETQRNKGNFPGRFSGRQFSNSRSEMNVSTLELGDSALYLCASSSNRGPNNEQFFGPGTRLTVL.